One and the same sample provided the 22 T cell receptor beta chains below, sequenced in a study of cytomegalovirus exposure and HLA in healthy donors. The PCR was carried out with 60 Vbeta primers and 13 Jbeta primers. Produced via immunoSEQ multiplex PCR; TCRdb's table is partial and in-frame only. The sample lists around 130,000 clones, approximately 80% seen once, with 1% to 1.5% in the top ten. The sequenced sample was PBMCs. Every receptor here comes from a man aged 50 to 59 in good health and CMV-seronegative.

The J gene is TRBJ2-5, the V gene TRBV30, with a weak D call TRBD1 (5 bases). The J call may be mistaken, given a closer DNA end match to TRBJ2-7. This CDR3 comprises 13 residues. Germline CDR1 GTSNPN, CDR2 SVGIG (reference sequence). CDR3 sequence: CAWSFQGPYEQYF. CDR3 coding DNA: TGTGCCTGGAGTTTCCAGGGCCCCTACGAGCAGTACTTC.

This clone was picked up one time. The V call is TRBV19, the J call TRBJ2-6; TRBD1 might be the D (5 bases). Between the trimmed V and J ends, which lost 7 bases and 1 base, there was a span of 20 bases. This CDR3 is built from 18 residues. CDR1 and CDR2 (germline): LNHDA, SQIVND (reference sequence). The CDR3 DNA is TGTGCCAGTACTCCCCGGCGGCAGGGTGGGTCTGGGGCCAACGTCCTGACTTTC. Translated: CASTPRRQGGSGANVLTF.

The chain joins TRBV27 to TRBJ1-1; D remains ambiguous. From germline, CDR1 is MNHEY and CDR2 SMNVEV (reference sequence). The length of the CDR3 is 14 residues. The V end was cut by 0 bases, the J end by 4 bases, with 9 bases between. For the CDR3, the DNA is TGTGCCAGCAGTTTATCGTCCGGTGGCACTGAAGCTTTCTTT. The encoded protein is CASSLSSGGTEAFF.

The chain has TRBV6-1 and TRBJ1-1, with D possibly TRBD1 on 6 matching bases. The CDR3 runs 14 residues. V gave up 6 bases and J gave up 0 bases, with 11 bases separating them. CDR1 is MNHNS, CDR2 SASEGT, per germline. The chain's CDR3 is CASRTGQMNTEAFF. The CDR3 nucleotides are TGTGCCAGCAGGACCGGACAGATGAACACTGAAGCTTTCTTT.

This clone is a singleton in its sample. For the CDR3, the DNA is TGCGCCAGCAACCGGGACAAGTTCCTTCATAGTAGGATTCAGTACTTC. It is translated as CASNRDKFLHSRIQYF. The V gene is TRBV10-1, the J gene TRBJ2-4; D may be TRBD1 (6 bases). Trimming cost V 7 bases and J 10 bases, with 26 bases left between them. In germline, CDR1 is WNHNN, CDR2 SYGVQD (reference sequence). The CDR3 is 16 amino acids.

The chain uses TRBV5-4 and TRBJ2-4; a possible D gene is TRBD1 (5 bases). Between the trimmed V and J ends, which lost 3 bases and 0 bases, there was a span of 10 bases. Germline CDR1 SGHNT, CDR2 YYREEE (reference sequence). This CDR3 has 15 amino acids. CDR3 sequence: CASSSIDRAKNIQYF. The CDR3 DNA follows: TGTGCCAGCAGCTCCATCGACAGAGCCAAAAACATTCAGTACTTC.

The chain is built from TRBV2 and TRBJ2-7; unclear D gene. Between the trimmed V and J ends, which lost 0 bases and 7 bases, there was a span of 16 bases. CDR1 is SNHLY and CDR2 is FYNNEI in the germline V gene. CDR3 size: 15 residues. The CDR3 here is CASSEALRSNGEQYF. The CDR3 DNA sequence: TGTGCCAGCAGTGAAGCGCTTCGGAGTAACGGGGAGCAGTACTTC.

The CDR3 sequence is CASSQGQADGEKLFF. The CDR3 nucleotides are TGCGCCAGCAGCCAGGGACAGGCTGACGGTGAAAAACTGTTTTTT. The chain links TRBV4-1 to TRBJ1-4; 8 nucleotides agree with TRBD1. This CDR3 has 15 amino acids. The germline gives CDR1 MGHRA, CDR2 YSYEKL. With 3 bases clipped from V and 7 bases from J, the junction kept 7 bases outside the gene matches.

V is TRBV18 and J is TRBJ1-1; D is undetermined. Germline V lookup: CDR1 KGHSH, CDR2 LQKENI. The CDR3 extends over 11 amino acids. V lost 3 bases to trimming and J lost 3 bases, with 2 bases between them. The DNA of the CDR3 is TGTGCCAGCTCACCCGACACTGAAGCTTTCTTT. Translating gives CASSPDTEAFF.

V and J are TRBV6-6 and TRBJ2-2; tentative D call: TRBD1 (5 bases). The length of the CDR3 is 13 residues. The germline V and J ends were trimmed by 8 bases and 0 bases, with 7 bases remaining between them. Germline-derived CDR1 and CDR2 are MNHNY and SVGAGI (reference sequence). The CDR3 region is CASSRANTGELFF. Here the CDR3 DNA reads TGTGCCAGCTCCAGGGCGAACACCGGGGAGCTGTTTTTT.

The chain recombines TRBV19 with TRBJ2-7, with D possibly matching TRBD1 (6 bases). This CDR3 has 14 residues. Germline assignment: CDR1 LNHDA and CDR2 SQIVND (reference sequence). Trimming stripped 4 bases from V and 3 bases from J, with 13 bases between. CDR3 in DNA: TGTGCCAGTAGTAATCGGCCAGGGGTCTACGAGCAGTACTTC. Translated: CASSNRPGVYEQYF.

This clone showed up just a few times. At one boundary the junction diverges from the germline segment, which might be a read error. J is TRBJ2-7 and V is TRBV28; D uncertain. The CDR3 runs 15 residues. The V gene's germline CDR1 is MDHEN and CDR2 SYDVKM. The CDR3 spells CASSLRTVPSSEQYF. CDR3 sequence (DNA): TGTGCCAGCAGTTTAAGAACAGTTCCCTCCTCCGAGCAGTACTTC.

The CDR3 DNA reads as TGTGCCAGCAGCAAAGGCGGGACTAGCGGGGCCGGGGAGCTGTTTTTT. It translates to CASSKGGTSGAGELFF. The rearrangement joins TRBV4-2 to TRBJ2-2; 13 bases match TRBD2. The CDR3 runs to 16 residues. CDR1 and CDR2 from the germline V gene are LGHNA and YNFKEQ. V lost 5 bases and J lost 6; bases outside the gene matches: 6.

CDR3 sequence reads: CASSFGLDGLAGGGEQFF. The CDR3 region has the DNA TGTGCCAGCAGTTTCGGTCTTGACGGACTAGCGGGAGGCGGTGAGCAGTTCTTC. The chain carries TRBV7-9 and TRBJ2-1, with 14 nucleotides matching TRBD2. CDR1 and CDR2 (germline): SEHNR, FQNEAQ (reference sequence). With 6 bases clipped from V and 9 bases from J, the junction kept 16 bases outside the gene matches. This CDR3 is built from 18 residues.

The chain has TRBV5-4 and TRBJ2-5; 9 nucleotides line up with TRBD1. Germline CDR1 reads SGHNT; CDR2 reads YYREEE (reference sequence). The ends lost 0 bases at V and 3 bases at J; junction bases unmatched: 3. The CDR3 is made up of 15 amino acids. The CDR3 region is CASSLGGTGKETQYF. For the CDR3, the DNA is TGTGCCAGCAGCTTGGGGGGGACAGGGAAAGAGACCCAGTACTTC.

V is TRBV29-1 and J is TRBJ2-2; D is perhaps TRBD1 (6 bases). CDR1 and CDR2 from the germline V gene are SQVTM and ANQGSEA. V lost 8 bases, J lost 2 bases, and 15 bases lay in between. CDR3 length: 14 amino acids. The DNA of the CDR3 is TGCAGCTTTACAGGGATCCAAAACACCGGGGAGCTGTTTTTT. Its protein product is CSFTGIQNTGELFF.

This clone turned up a few times. The genes are TRBV5-6 and TRBJ2-7, with 12 positions matching TRBD2. Per the germline V gene, CDR1 is SGHDT and CDR2 is YYEEEE. The CDR3 has 13 residues. V shed 7 bases and J 7 bases; nucleotides not matched to a gene: 6. As DNA, the CDR3 is TGTGCCAGCCGACTAGCGGGAGTTGGTGAGCAGTACTTC. It encodes CASRLAGVGEQYF.

The chain employs TRBV6-1 and TRBJ2-1, with D perhaps matching TRBD1 (5 bases). The CDR3 has 14 amino acids. Trimming shortened V by 3 bases and J by 7 bases, and 13 bases separated the two germline ends. Germline-derived CDR1 and CDR2 are MNHNS and SASEGT. CDR3 DNA: TGTGCCAGCAGTGATAATACAGGCTGGAATGAGCAGTTCTTC. This sequence encodes CASSDNTGWNEQFF.

The rearrangement links TRBV30 to TRBJ2-3; possibly TRBD2 for D (5 bases). Germline-derived CDR1 and CDR2 are GTSNPN and SVGIG (reference sequence). The length of the CDR3 is 13 residues. The V end lost 1 base, the J end lost 7 bases, and 12 bases lay between the germline ends. The CDR3 coding sequence is TGTGCCTGGAGTGCCCTAGAGGGAAATACGCAGTATTTT. As protein: CAWSALEGNTQYF.

Only one count was recorded for this clone. The chain employs TRBV19 and TRBJ1-1; D may be TRBD1 (5 bases). CDR1 is LNHDA, CDR2 SQIVND, per germline (reference sequence). V was trimmed by 4 bases and J by 9 bases, leaving 15 bases between them. This CDR3 contains 13 residues. The CDR3 nucleotides read TGTGCCAGTAGTACGACCGGGGGACCCAAAGCTTTCTTT. Protein: CASSTTGGPKAFF.

V is TRBV5-6 and J is TRBJ2-7, with 8 bases aligning to TRBD2. CDR3 size: 13 residues. CDR1 is SGHDT and CDR2 is YYEEEE in the germline V gene. The ends lost 0 bases at V and 6 bases at J; junction bases unmatched: 2. CDR3 protein: CASSLGTSSEQYF. CDR3 in DNA: TGTGCCAGCAGCTTGGGGACTAGCAGCGAGCAGTACTTC.

The chain has TRBV10-1 and TRBJ2-1, with a weak D call TRBD1 (6 bases). Germline CDR1 is WNHNN and CDR2 is SYGVQD (reference sequence). The CDR3 spans 15 residues. The V and J ends lost 3 bases and 7 bases respectively, with 16 bases between them. The CDR3 region has the DNA TGCGCCAGCAGTGAACCGGGACAAAAGGAGAATGAGCAGTTCTTC. Protein: CASSEPGQKENEQFF.